These 32 T cell receptor beta chains were sequenced from one sample in a study of cytomegalovirus exposure and HLA in healthy donors. Measured with immunoSEQ multiplex PCR; TCRdb has only the in-frame clones, and not every one. The table records about 130,000 clones, roughly nine tenths of them present only once. The sample consisted of PBMCs. The source of these receptors is a woman in her late teens or twenties in good health and CMV-seronegative.

This sequence joins TRBV11-2 and TRBJ2-5; 16 positions agree with TRBD2. Germline loops: CDR1 SGHAT, CDR2 FQNNGV. The CDR3 loop spans 18 amino acids. Trimming took 4 bases from V and 5 from J; bases not matched to a gene: 10. CDR3 DNA: TGTGCCAGCAGCTCTGGGACTAGCGGGAGGGCCAACTCGGAGACCCAGTACTTC. Protein sequence: CASSSGTSGRANSETQYF. Full variable domain (rest looked up from reference TRBV11-2 and TRBJ2-5): EAGVAQSPRYKIIEKRQSVAFWCNPISGHATLYWYQQILGQGPKLLIQFQNNGVVDDSQLPKDRFSAERLKGVDSTLKIQPAKLEDSAVYLCASSSGTSGRANSETQYFGPGTRLLVL.

This chain joins TRBV27 and TRBJ2-2; 9 bases fit TRBD2. Looked up from germline, CDR1 is MNHEY and CDR2 is SMNVEV (reference sequence). The CDR3 is 16 amino acids. Losses at the gene ends were 5 bases for V and 1 base for J; bases not matched to a gene: 5. The CDR3 DNA reads TGTGCCAGCAGTCCCCGACTAGCGGTGAACACCGGGGAGCTGTTTTTT. Its protein product is CASSPRLAVNTGELFF.

This chain joins TRBV4-1 and TRBJ1-2; D call uncertain. CDR3 length equals 16 residues. Germline-derived CDR1 and CDR2 are MGHRA and YSYEKL. With 1 base removed from V and 7 bases from J, the gap between germline ends came to 19 bases. CDR3 residues: CASSQGAAMWLGGYTF. In nucleotides, the CDR3 is TGCGCCAGCAGCCAAGGGGCAGCCATGTGGTTGGGTGGCTACACCTTC.

This sequence joins TRBV27 and TRBJ2-1; 13 positions match TRBD2. CDR1 MNHEY and CDR2 SMNVEV come from the germline V gene (reference sequence). Trimming removed 5 bases from V and 7 bases from J; junction bases left unmatched: 5. CDR3 length: 15 amino acids. CDR3 nucleotide sequence: TGTGCCAGCAGTACCGGGACTAGCGGGATTAATGAGCAGTTCTTC. Protein: CASSTGTSGINEQFF.

The chain uses TRBV9 and TRBJ2-2; D not certain. V lost 2 bases and J 0 bases, leaving 5 bases between the germline ends. The germline V gene encodes CDR1 SGDLS and CDR2 YYNGEE. This CDR3 has 14 residues. The CDR3 DNA sequence: TGTGCCAGCAGCGTTTCTGCGAACACCGGGGAGCTGTTTTTT. It codes for CASSVSANTGELFF.

The chain has TRBV9 and TRBJ1-5, with TRBD1 matching 8 bases. J gave up 6 bases and V 5 bases, and 4 bases lay outside the gene matches. CDR1 is SGDLS and CDR2 is YYNGEE in the germline V gene. The CDR3 is made up of 13 amino acids. CDR3 region: CASSTGGSQPQHF. The CDR3 nucleotides read TGTGCCAGCAGTACAGGGGGTTCTCAGCCCCAGCATTTT.

V gene TRBV10-3 combines with J gene TRBJ1-1; D gene ambiguous. Deletions cut 6 bases from V and 0 bases from J, with 5 bases between. This CDR3 has 12 residues. Germline V lookup: CDR1 ENHRY, CDR2 SYGVKD. The CDR3 bases are TGTGCCATCAGGTCTCTGAACACTGAAGCTTTCTTT. This translates into CAIRSLNTEAFF.

V and J are TRBV14 and TRBJ2-4; D is possibly TRBD2 (5 bases). Trimming removed 4 bases from V and 0 bases from J, with 10 bases in between. Germline lookup yields CDR1 SGHDN and CDR2 FVKESK. The CDR3 is made up of 15 amino acids. The CDR3: CASSPLGLAKNIQYF. The CDR3 DNA sequence: TGTGCCAGCAGCCCACTAGGGCTAGCCAAAAACATTCAGTACTTC.

This chain connects TRBV1 to TRBJ2-3; the table calls TRBD2, which could not be checked here. TRBV1 is a pseudogene segment. The CDR3 contains 16 residues. CDR3 protein: CTSSQDTSGSTDTQYF. DNA for the CDR3: TGCACCAGCAGCCAAGATACTAGCGGGAGCACAGATACGCAGTATTTT.

The genes are TRBV5-5 and TRBJ2-1, with TRBD2 identical over 12 bases. Trimming cost V 4 bases and J 7 bases; bases outside gene matches: 6. The CDR3 contains 15 residues. In germline, CDR1 is SGHKS, CDR2 YYEKEE (reference sequence). This chain's CDR3 is CASSPETSGSNEQFF. Here the CDR3 DNA reads TGTGCCAGCAGCCCCGAGACTAGCGGGAGTAATGAGCAGTTCTTC. The full variable domain, completed using reference TRBV5-5 and TRBJ2-1, is DAGVTQSPTHLIKTRGQQVTLRCSPISGHKSVSWYQQVLGQGPQFIFQYYEKEERGRGNFPDRFSARQFPNYSSELNVNALLLGDSALYLCASSPETSGSNEQFFGPGTRLTVL.

This chain joins TRBV7-8 and TRBJ1-2; D not resolved. Looked up from germline, CDR1 is SGHVS and CDR2 is FQNEAQ. V lost 0 bases, J lost 4 bases, and 15 bases lay in between. The CDR3 extends over 16 amino acids. The DNA for the CDR3 is TGTGCCAGCAGCTTAGCGGGAGCGGTTCACGTCTATGGCTACACCTTC. Translating it yields CASSLAGAVHVYGYTF.

J is TRBJ1-2 and V is TRBV4-2; the match to TRBD1 covers 8 bases. From germline, CDR1 is LGHNA and CDR2 YNFKEQ. The CDR3 has 15 amino acids. Losses at the gene ends were 0 bases for V and 8 bases for J; bases not matched to a gene: 8. The CDR3 here is CASSQDRGQGWGYTF. CDR3 nucleotide sequence: TGTGCCAGCAGCCAAGATCGAGGACAGGGCTGGGGCTACACCTTC.

The chain's CDR3 is CASSWTDPRYEQYF. CDR3 sequence (DNA): TGCGCCAGCAGCTGGACAGACCCTAGGTACGAGCAGTACTTC. The chain combines TRBV5-1 with TRBJ2-7, with TRBD1 as a possible D gene (6 bases). This CDR3 is 14 amino acids long. Trimming removed 3 bases from V and 4 bases from J, with 14 bases in between. CDR1 and CDR2 from the germline V gene are SGHRS and YFSETQ.

The chain employs TRBV1 and TRBJ2-1; the D segment call TRBD2 is taken from the table without a DNA check. TRBV1 is a recognized pseudogene. This CDR3 region has 16 residues. CDR3 in amino acids: CTSSQVLGGSYNEQFF. Written as DNA, the CDR3 is TGCACCAGCAGCCAAGTGCTGGGGGGCTCCTACAATGAGCAGTTCTTC.

This rearrangement joins TRBV5-6 to TRBJ2-7; D perhaps matches TRBD2 (6 bases). The V gene's germline CDR1 is SGHDT and CDR2 YYEEEE. The CDR3 is 13 amino acids. V was pared by 5 bases and J by 3 bases, with 12 bases between. CDR3 protein: CASSWGVSYEQYF. The CDR3 coding sequence is TGTGCCAGCAGTTGGGGGGTTAGCTACGAGCAGTACTTC. The variable domain in full, completed from reference TRBV5-6 and TRBJ2-7, reads DAGVTQSPTHLIKTRGQQVTLRCSPKSGHDTVSWYQQALGQGPQFIFQYYEEEERQRGNFPDRFSGHQFPNYSSELNVNALLLGDSALYLCASSWGVSYEQYFGPGTRLTVT.

The chain carries TRBV29-1 and TRBJ2-4, with a tentative D call TRBD2 (7 bases). This CDR3 spans 17 amino acids. Trimming pared 2 bases from V and 1 base from J, leaving 18 bases between. The germline CDR1 and CDR2 sequences are SQVTM and ANQGSEA. The CDR3 coding sequence is TGCAGCGTTGAAAAGGGGGAGGGGCCCCTCGCCAAAAACATTCAGTACTTC. This codes for CSVEKGEGPLAKNIQYF.

The chain is built from TRBV28 and TRBJ1-1; weak D call: TRBD1 (5 bases). Germline V gene data show CDR1 as MDHEN and CDR2 as SYDVKM. V lost 6 bases to trimming and J lost 4 bases, with 15 bases between them. CDR3 length: 14 residues. The DNA of the CDR3 is TGTGCCAGCAGGGGAGCGGGGGGAAGCACTGAAGCTTTCTTT. Encoded protein: CASRGAGGSTEAFF.

This clone was seen a few times. This chain uses TRBV7-6 with TRBJ1-1, with 10 bases aligning to TRBD1. The CDR3 is 16 amino acids. Germline V gene sequence: CDR1 SGHVS, CDR2 FNYEAQ. V lost 1 base, J lost 3 bases, and 5 bases stayed unmatched. The CDR3 bases are TGTGCCAGCAGCTTAGAGGCTGGGACAGGGGACACTGAAGCTTTCTTT. Its protein is CASSLEAGTGDTEAFF.

The chain joins TRBV15 to TRBJ2-2; 10 bases align to TRBD1. Trimming cost V 1 base and J 4 bases; bases outside gene matches: 3. From germline, CDR1 is LNHNV and CDR2 YYDKDF (reference sequence). The CDR3 consists of 16 residues. CDR3 bases: TGTGCCACCAGCAGAGTGACAGGGGGCCGCACCGGGGAGCTGTTTTTT. Protein: CATSRVTGGRTGELFF.

V and J are TRBV2 and TRBJ2-5, with D maybe TRBD1 (6 bases). Germline-derived CDR1 and CDR2 are SNHLY and FYNNEI. Trimming stripped 7 bases from V and 3 bases from J, with 9 bases between. This CDR3 is built from 12 residues. The CDR3 here is CASNEGEETQYF. CDR3 nucleotide sequence: TGTGCCAGCAACGAGGGGGAAGAGACCCAGTACTTC. The variable domain in full, completed from reference TRBV2 and TRBJ2-5, reads EPEVTQTPSHQVTQMGQEVILRCVPISNHLYFYWYRQILGQKVEFLVSFYNNEISEKSEIFDDQFSVERPDGSNFTLKIRSTKLEDSAMYFCASNEGEETQYFGPGTRLLVL.

The CDR3 region is CAWRTGETLKAFF. For the CDR3, the DNA is TGTGCCTGGCGGACAGGGGAAACACTGAAAGCTTTCTTT. The V and J genes are TRBV30 and TRBJ1-1, with 9 positions matching TRBD1. V lost 5 bases and J lost 9; bases outside the gene matches: 10. The CDR3 sequence is 13 residues long. CDR1 and CDR2 (germline): GTSNPN, SVGIG (reference sequence).

The chain uses TRBV18 and TRBJ2-5, with TRBD1 matching 7 bases. CDR3 length equals 14 residues. Trimming removed 4 bases from V and 3 bases from J; junction bases left unmatched: 5. Per germline, CDR1 KGHSH and CDR2 LQKENI. The CDR3 loop is CASSQTGTKETQYF. In DNA form, the CDR3 reads TGTGCCAGCTCACAGACAGGGACAAAAGAGACCCAGTACTTC.

This clone was seen just once. The V gene is TRBV7-9, the J gene TRBJ2-7, with 10 bases fitting TRBD1. CDR1 is SEHNR, CDR2 FQNEAQ, per germline (reference sequence). This CDR3 comprises 15 residues. J gave up 7 bases and V 4 bases, and 10 bases lay outside the gene matches. CDR3 sequence (DNA): TGTGCCAGCAGCTCGAAAACGGGACAGGGGAGGGAGCAGTACTTC. It codes for CASSSKTGQGREQYF.

The CDR3 loop reads CASSLSGTGHQPQHF. The CDR3 DNA reads as TGTGCCAGCAGTTTATCGGGGACAGGGCATCAGCCCCAGCATTTT. The chain recombines TRBV27 with TRBJ1-5; 9 bases fit TRBD1. V lost 0 bases and J lost 5; bases outside the gene matches: 2. Germline V gives CDR1 MNHEY, CDR2 SMNVEV (reference sequence). CDR3 length equals 15 residues.

This chain connects TRBV29-1 to TRBJ1-1, with 11 bases fitting TRBD1. Germline V gene sequence: CDR1 SQVTM, CDR2 ANQGSEA. V lost 5 bases to trimming and J lost 5 bases; unmatched junction nucleotides: 4. This CDR3 has 13 amino acids. Here the CDR3 reads CSVRRDRGTEAFF. CDR3 sequence (DNA): TGCAGCGTTCGCCGGGACAGGGGGACTGAAGCTTTCTTT.

This clone showed up just a few times. This chain links TRBV6-4 with TRBJ2-2, with D possibly matching TRBD2 (5 bases). This CDR3 is built from 14 residues. Per germline, CDR1 MRHNA and CDR2 SNTAGT. V shed 3 bases and J shed 3 bases, with 8 bases lying between them. The CDR3 DNA is TGTGCCAGCAGTGAGGTTAGCGACACCGGGGAGCTGTTTTTT. It is translated as CASSEVSDTGELFF.

This sequence joins TRBV7-9 and TRBJ2-1; TRBD1 aligns across 7 bases. CDR1 and CDR2 from the germline V gene are SEHNR and FQNEAQ (reference sequence). The junction had 7 bases not matched to a gene; V was cut back by 4 bases and J by 4 bases. There are 15 residues in the CDR3. In DNA form, the CDR3 reads TGTGCCAGCAGCTCAGAGAGACAGGGTTACAATGAGCAGTTCTTC. This codes for CASSSERQGYNEQFF.

This chain joins TRBV6-6 and TRBJ2-6; 7 nucleotides align to TRBD1. The germline CDR1 and CDR2 sequences are MNHNY and SVGAGI (reference sequence). V lost 10 bases and J lost 0; bases outside the gene matches: 6. The CDR3 has 15 residues. CDR3: CATKTGFSGANVLTF. The CDR3 DNA is TGTGCCACCAAGACAGGGTTCTCTGGGGCCAACGTCCTGACTTTC.

V is TRBV15 and J is TRBJ2-3; D is unresolved. The CDR3 consists of 17 residues. Germline loops: CDR1 LNHNV, CDR2 YYDKDF (reference sequence). The V and J ends lost 0 bases and 2 bases respectively, with 15 bases between them. CDR3: CATSRDLVWLATDTQYF. The CDR3, as DNA: TGTGCCACCAGCAGAGATCTCGTGTGGCTTGCCACAGATACGCAGTATTTT.

This clone has more than one count but fewer than ten. The gene calls are TRBV6-1 and TRBJ1-1; the D is unclear. Per the germline V gene, CDR1 is MNHNS and CDR2 is SASEGT. The CDR3 runs to 16 residues. V lost 0 bases, J lost 0 bases, and 11 bases lay in between. CDR3 amino acids: CASSEAVEGLNTEAFF. The CDR3 nucleotides read TGTGCCAGCAGTGAAGCGGTAGAGGGCCTGAACACTGAAGCTTTCTTT.

This chain connects TRBV11-2 to TRBJ2-7, with D perhaps matching TRBD1 (5 bases). This CDR3 has 12 residues. Germline values: CDR1 SGHAT, CDR2 FQNNGV. V was shortened by 3 bases and J by 5 bases, with 8 bases between the two germline ends. Here the CDR3 reads CASSLGQNEQYF. CDR3 nucleotides: TGTGCCAGCAGCTTGGGGCAAAACGAGCAGTACTTC.

This chain joins TRBV9 and TRBJ2-7; no clear D gene. This CDR3 contains 14 residues. CDR1 and CDR2 (germline): SGDLS, YYNGEE. The V gene lost 2 bases and the J gene lost 2 bases, with 11 bases spanning the gap. The CDR3 bases are TGTGCCAGCAGCGTTAGCAGCCAACCCTACGAGCAGTACTTC. Encoded protein: CASSVSSQPYEQYF.